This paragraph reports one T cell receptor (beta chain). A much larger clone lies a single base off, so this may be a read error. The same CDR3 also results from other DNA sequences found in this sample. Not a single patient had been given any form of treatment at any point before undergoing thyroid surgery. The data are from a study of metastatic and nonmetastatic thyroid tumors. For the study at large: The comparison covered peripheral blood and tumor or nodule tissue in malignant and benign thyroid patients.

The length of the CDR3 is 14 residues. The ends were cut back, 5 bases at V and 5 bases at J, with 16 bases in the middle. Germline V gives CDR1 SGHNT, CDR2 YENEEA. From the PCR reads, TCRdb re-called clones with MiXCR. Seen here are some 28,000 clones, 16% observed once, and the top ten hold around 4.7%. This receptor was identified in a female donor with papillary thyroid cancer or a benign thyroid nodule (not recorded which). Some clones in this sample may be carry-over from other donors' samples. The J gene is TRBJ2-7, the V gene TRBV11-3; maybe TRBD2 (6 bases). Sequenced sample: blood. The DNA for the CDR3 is TGTGCCAGCAGCAGTAGCGGTGGGTTCGACGAGCAGTACTTC. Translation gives CASSSSGGFDEQYF. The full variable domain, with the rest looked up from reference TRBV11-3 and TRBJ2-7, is EAGVVQSPRYKIIEKKQPVAFWCNPISGHNTLYWYLQNLGQGPELLIRYENEEAVDDSQLPKDRFSAERLKGVDSTLKIQPAELGDSAVYLCASSSSGGFDEQYFGPGTRLTVT.